Sequencing of this T cell receptor (beta chain) was carried out in a study of response to subunit inactivated influenza vaccine. General study findings and limits: The authors offered the suggestion that each seasonal influenza vaccination recruits few new T cells.

The V and J ends lost 3 bases and 5 bases respectively, with 7 bases between them. The length of the CDR3 is 13 residues. The V gene's germline CDR1 is MNHNS and CDR2 SASEGT. Concerning this clonotype: Antigen unknown.

Using its own MiXCR run on the RT-PCR reads, TCRdb lists one record per CDR3 protein. This repertoire shows about 520,000 distinct CDR3 sequences, around 7.7% found once; its top ten account for over 10%. This chain uses TRBV6-1 with TRBJ1-4, with no clear D. This sample comprised PBMCs from blood, obtained about 24 months after vaccination. The origin of this receptor is a man between 50 and 69 years old who received an inactivated influenza vaccine. The CDR3 here is CASSEQHNEKLFF. CDR3 DNA sequence: TGTGCCAGCAGTGAGCAGCACAATGAAAAACTGTTTTTT.